Below, 15 T cell receptor beta chains from the same sample are listed, as sequenced in a study of blood T cell repertoires in COVID-19. Libraries were prepared by immunoSEQ multiplex PCR; TCRdb keeps only in-frame clonotypes and omits some of them. The table lists approximately 100,000 clones, under 85% of them singletons, with around 12% in the top ten. Specimen: peripheral blood. These TCRs come from a human donor in a cohort sampled during active COVID-19.

This chain connects TRBV9 to TRBJ2-7; D not certain. CDR3 length equals 12 residues. Trimming shortened V by 0 bases and J by 4 bases, and 5 bases separated the two germline ends. Germline assignment: CDR1 SGDLS and CDR2 YYNGEE. The CDR3 region is CASSVDEYEQYF. CDR3 DNA sequence: TGTGCCAGCAGCGTAGATGAGTACGAGCAGTACTTC.

The gene calls are TRBV30 and TRBJ1-2; tentative D call: TRBD1 (6 bases). This CDR3 region has 12 residues. With 0 bases removed from V and 4 bases from J, the gap between germline ends came to 6 bases. CDR1 GTSNPN and CDR2 SVGIG come from the germline V gene (reference sequence). As DNA, the CDR3 is TGTGCCTGGAGTGTACAGGGCTATGGCTACACCTTC. This codes for CAWSVQGYGYTF.

The genes are TRBV9 and TRBJ2-7; 8 bases map to TRBD1. CDR3 length: 15 amino acids. The germline V gene encodes CDR1 SGDLS and CDR2 YYNGEE. Losses at the gene ends were 4 bases for V and 4 bases for J; bases not matched to a gene: 10. The CDR3 is CASSPQDRVDYEQYF. CDR3 coding DNA: TGTGCCAGCAGCCCGCAGGACAGGGTGGATTACGAGCAGTACTTC.

This clone was counted a single time. The chain is built from TRBV6-2 or TRBV6-3 and TRBJ2-3; TRBD2 matches at 10 bases. This CDR3 has 18 amino acids. The junction had 8 bases not matched to a gene; V was cut back by 2 bases and J by 0 bases. CDR1 and CDR2 from the germline V gene are MNHEY and SVGEGT. CDR3 loop: CASSYVQREGLSTDTQYF. The DNA of the CDR3 is TGTGCCAGCAGTTACGTACAGCGGGAGGGCCTTAGCACAGATACGCAGTATTTT.

The chain joins TRBV7-3 to TRBJ2-3, with D hard to call. V lost 0 bases to trimming and J lost 4 bases, with 8 bases between them. There are 14 residues in the CDR3. Germline assignment: CDR1 SGHTA and CDR2 FQGTGA. The CDR3 nucleotides read TGTGCCAGCAGCTTAACCTCACGGGCAGATACGCAGTATTTT. As protein: CASSLTSRADTQYF.

This clone was counted many times. This chain uses TRBV2 with TRBJ1-5; D might be TRBD1 (6 bases). Germline CDR1 SNHLY, CDR2 FYNNEI. The V gene lost 1 base and the J gene lost 7 bases, with 14 bases spanning the gap. The CDR3 covers 15 residues. In DNA, the CDR3 is TGTGCCAGCAGTGAAGGAACAGGGATGGTGCAGCCCCAGCATTTT. The encoded protein is CASSEGTGMVQPQHF.

This chain links TRBV2 with TRBJ1-3; a possible D gene is TRBD1 (5 bases). The CDR3 is 15 amino acids. V lost 6 bases and J lost 4, with 16 bases in between. The V gene's germline CDR1 is SNHLY and CDR2 FYNNEI. The CDR3 loop reads CASSPTAGLGNTIYF. CDR3 coding DNA: TGTGCCAGCAGCCCAACAGCGGGGCTAGGAAACACCATATATTTT.

This chain connects TRBV25-1 to TRBJ2-2; possible D gene TRBD1, 6 bases. The CDR3 sequence is 15 residues long. In germline, CDR1 is MGHDK, CDR2 SYGVNS. Between the trimmed V and J ends, which lost 3 bases and 7 bases, there was a span of 15 bases. CDR3: CASSETGVTDGELFF. In nucleotides, the CDR3 is TGTGCCAGCAGTGAGACAGGTGTTACCGACGGGGAGCTGTTTTTT.

This chain links TRBV4-1 with TRBJ1-2, with 7 bases lining up with TRBD1. Trimming took 0 bases from V and 4 from J; bases not matched to a gene: 5. This CDR3 has 15 amino acids. Germline V gene data show CDR1 as MGHRA and CDR2 as YSYEKL. CDR3 coding DNA: TGCGCCAGCAGCCAAGATCCTACAGGGGTCTATGGCTACACCTTC. Its translation is CASSQDPTGVYGYTF.

The chain combines TRBV19 with TRBJ1-1, with TRBD1 matching 7 bases. CDR1 and CDR2 (germline): LNHDA, SQIVND (reference sequence). V dropped 7 bases and J dropped 1; count of bases not matched to a gene: 9. The CDR3 has 15 residues. The CDR3 coding sequence is TGTGCCAGTACTCGGGACAGATCCCCGAACACTGAAGCTTTCTTT. Encoded protein: CASTRDRSPNTEAFF.

J is TRBJ1-1 and V is TRBV2; perhaps TRBD1 as D (6 bases). The V and J ends lost 6 bases and 0 bases respectively, with 11 bases between them. CDR3 length: 14 amino acids. The V gene's germline CDR1 is SNHLY and CDR2 FYNNEI. CDR3 DNA: TGTGCCAGCAGCCCGGACAGCGTGAACACTGAAGCTTTCTTT. Its protein is CASSPDSVNTEAFF.

The V gene is TRBV7-9, the J gene TRBJ1-5; D is undetermined. Germline-derived CDR1 and CDR2 are SEHNR and FQNEAQ (reference sequence). The CDR3 contains 14 residues. Trimming cost V 0 bases and J 4 bases, with 7 bases left between them. DNA of the CDR3: TGTGCCAGCAGCTTAGCGGGCGGGAATCAGCCCCAGCATTTT. This sequence encodes CASSLAGGNQPQHF.

A note on this clone: Distinct nucleotide sequences in the sample also encode this CDR3. The chain is built from TRBV30 and TRBJ2-7, with D unclear. There are 11 residues in the CDR3. The V gene's germline CDR1 is GTSNPN and CDR2 SVGIG (reference sequence). Trimming removed 3 bases at V and 1 base at J, with 4 bases between. The DNA of the CDR3 is TGTGCCTGGAGCCCGTCCTACGAGCAGTACTTC. Protein sequence: CAWSPSYEQYF.

The V and J genes are TRBV11-2 and TRBJ2-5; 7 bases agree with TRBD1. Looked up from germline, CDR1 is SGHAT and CDR2 is FQNNGV. This CDR3 region has 15 residues. The trim removed 5 bases at V and 4 bases at J, leaving 10 bases unmatched. In DNA, the CDR3 is TGTGCCAGCAGCCCCCACTCCAACAGGGGAGAGACCCAGTACTTC. Translated, it gives CASSPHSNRGETQYF.

This chain links TRBV27 with TRBJ1-2; D unclear. Trimming pared 0 bases from V and 0 bases from J, leaving 14 bases between. Germline V CDR1 and CDR2: MNHEY, SMNVEV (reference sequence). The CDR3 is made up of 17 amino acids. The CDR3 region has the DNA TGTGCCAGCAGTTTATCGATCCGGGGTGAAGCTAACTATGGCTACACCTTC. This translates into CASSLSIRGEANYGYTF.